This TCR beta chain came from a study of control samples from healthy donors and cancer patients. Profiling relied on immunoSEQ multiplex PCR, and the TCRdb table lists in-frame clones only, not all of them. The data contain more than 100,000 clones, roughly 91% of them seen just once; the ten biggest clones take up approximately 8%. The CDR3 has 13 residues. CDR1 and CDR2 (germline): LNHDA, SQIVND (reference sequence). With 6 bases removed from V and 5 bases from J, the gap between germline ends came to 8 bases. The chain carries TRBV19 and TRBJ1-6; D remains unclear. The source of this sequence is a man between 45 and 60 years old with head and neck cancer. The sequencing input was PBMCs. DNA for the CDR3: TGTGCCAGTAGCTGGGGAAATAATTCACCCCTCCACTTT. This sequence encodes CASSWGNNSPLHF. The full variable domain, in which reference TRBV19 and TRBJ1-6 provide the parts outside the CDR3, is DGGITQSPKYLFRKEGQNVTLSCEQNLNHDAMYWYRQDPGQGLRLIYYSQIVNDFQKGDIAEGYSVSREKKESFPLTVTSAQKNPTAFYLCASSWGNNSPLHFGNGTRLTVT.